The present T cell receptor beta chain was sequenced within a study of cytomegalovirus exposure and HLA in healthy donors. Germline lookup yields CDR1 SNHLY and CDR2 FYNNEI. The length of the CDR3 is 15 residues. Unmatched junction bases numbered 10, after V lost 7 bases and J lost 3 bases. Use of 60 Vbeta and 13 Jbeta primers characterized the PCR. Only in-frame clones appear in the TCRdb table, and some are missing; sequencing was by immunoSEQ multiplex PCR. In the table there are under 150,000 clones, 9.5% of which are singletons. Material: PBMCs. This TCR was sampled from a man aged 25 to 45 in good health and CMV-seronegative. This rearrangement joins TRBV2 to TRBJ2-5; 8 bases align to TRBD2. CDR3 protein: CASNPEAGGKETQYF. The DNA of the CDR3 is TGTGCCAGCAACCCAGAGGCGGGGGGTAAAGAGACCCAGTACTTC.